This T cell receptor (beta chain) was sequenced during a study of cytomegalovirus exposure and HLA in healthy donors. As for the study in general: The 550 to 800 first-cohort repertoires and the roughly 120 validation repertoires shared the same platform, a later analysis reported.

On this clone itself: Antigen specificity is unknown.

The CDR3 is 13 residues long. From germline, CDR1 is MNHEY and CDR2 SVGAGI. V gave up 5 bases and J gave up 6 bases; unmatched junction bases: 3. Points from the study as a whole: Most TCR sequences showed up rarely, but some public TCRs showed up in many donors. A classifier reportedly called cytomegalovirus status with high sensitivity and specificity.

Data came from immunoSEQ multiplex PCR; TCRdb stores just in-frame clones and leaves some out. This sample has more than 95,000 clones, with approximately 88% found just once. This TCR derives from a man younger than 35 in good health and CMV-seronegative. The rearrangement links TRBV6-5 to TRBJ2-1, with 8 positions matching TRBD1. Sequences were obtained from PBMCs. The DNA of the CDR3 is TGTGCCAGCAGTGGACAGGGACGCAATGAGCAGTTCTTC. This codes for CASSGQGRNEQFF.